The sequence of this T cell receptor beta chain was determined in a study of T cell repertoires in cytomegalovirus infection. TCRdb passed the reads through MiXCR, listing each CDR3 protein once. The sample lists fewer than 250,000 distinct CDR3 sequences, approximately 22% occurring once. The V gene's germline CDR1 is MDHEN and CDR2 SYDVKM. There are 15 residues in the CDR3. In the case of this clonotype: Given a much more abundant clone one base away, this may be a read error.

The chain employs TRBV28 and TRBJ2-1; no definite D call. Source material: CD8+ T cells from PBMCs. This TCR derives from a human donor in good health (CMV status not recorded). Some clones in this sample may be carry-over from other donors' samples. This chain's CDR3 is CANSPGVSSYNEQFF. The CDR3 coding sequence is TGTGCCAACAGTCCTGGGGTTAGCTCCTACAATGAGCAGTTCTTC.